What follows describes a single T cell receptor (beta chain). Antigen unknown. The germline V gene has CDR1 LGHDT and CDR2 YNNKEL (reference sequence). The CDR3 covers 15 residues. Between the trimmed V and J ends, which lost 0 bases and 2 bases, there was a span of 10 bases. This record comes from a study of early T cells in non-severe SARS-CoV-2 infection. Findings and limits, study-wide: Reliance on VDJdb matching favored anti-spike CD8 responses; private and CD4 specificities were missed.

TCRdb recomputed calls from the 5' RACE reads with MiXCR, one row per CDR3 protein. The data contain 71,000 or so distinct CDR3 sequences, roughly 13% of them singletons. The V and J genes are TRBV3-1 and TRBJ1-2, with D unresolved. Sequencing was performed on whole blood. The sequence derives from an adult who was a healthcare worker with PCR-confirmed SARS-CoV-2 infection or an uninfected control (not recorded which). CDR3: CASSQDRSRNYGYTF. The CDR3 bases are TGTGCCAGCAGCCAAGATCGGTCCAGAAACTATGGCTACACCTTC.